These T cell receptor beta chains were read from a single sample in a study of T cell responses to AZD1222 COVID-19 vaccine. Assay: immunoSEQ multiplex PCR; the TCRdb copy retains only in-frame clones and omits some. The sample includes approximately 180,000 clones, approximately 91% of them seen just once. Here the sequenced sample was peripheral blood, taken on day 0 of AZD1222 vaccination. The origin of the receptors is an adult in good health. The CDR3 runs from the conserved cysteine through the conserved F or W. The order of the fields is CDR3 DNA, CDR3 protein, D gene, J gene, clone size, V gene. A D gene is named only where the DNA matches it firmly. Some rows mark clone size as missing; the rest say once, few, many or name a class of expanded clone.

CDR3 DNA: TGTGCCAGCAGCCGGGAGTCCGCCTCGGTAGGAGATACGCAGTATTTT; CDR3 protein: CASSRESASVGDTQYF; D gene: NA; J gene: TRBJ2-3; clone size: NA; V gene: TRBV5-5
CDR3 DNA: TGTGCCAGCAGTCAGTTGCTGAACACTGAAGCTTTCTTT; CDR3 protein: CASSQLLNTEAFF; D gene: NA; J gene: TRBJ1-1; clone size: NA; V gene: TRBV6-5
CDR3 DNA: TGTGCCTGCCCGAGGTTCTATGGCTACACCTTC; CDR3 protein: CACPRFYGYTF; D gene: NA; J gene: TRBJ1-2; clone size: NA; V gene: TRBV30
CDR3 DNA: TGTGCCAGTAGTATTAGTTGGTCCTCCTACAATGAGCAGTTCTTC; CDR3 protein: CASSISWSSYNEQFF; D gene: NA; J gene: TRBJ2-1; clone size: NA; V gene: TRBV19
CDR3 DNA: TGTGCCAGCAGCCCATCCTACGAGCAGTACTTC; CDR3 protein: CASSPSYEQYF; D gene: NA; J gene: TRBJ2-7; clone size: few; V gene: TRBV7-9
CDR3 DNA: TGTGCCAGCTCTTCTATGGCTTCACCCCTCCACTTT; CDR3 protein: CASSSMASPLHF; D gene: NA; J gene: TRBJ1-6; clone size: NA; V gene: TRBV12-3/TRBV12-4
CDR3 DNA: TGTGCCAGCAGCCAAGCTTTAAGTGGCGGGGATACGCAGTATTTT; CDR3 protein: CASSQALSGGDTQYF; D gene: NA; J gene: TRBJ2-3; clone size: once; V gene: TRBV3-1/TRBV3-2
CDR3 DNA: TGCGCCAGCAGCCCGGGACAGGTGGGCACTGAAGCTTTCTTT; CDR3 protein: CASSPGQVGTEAFF; D gene: TRBD1; J gene: TRBJ1-1; clone size: NA; V gene: TRBV5-1
CDR3 DNA: TGTGCCAGCAGGCTAGCGGGACAGGCCGGGGAGCTGTTTTTT; CDR3 protein: CASRLAGQAGELFF; D gene: NA; J gene: TRBJ2-2; clone size: NA; V gene: TRBV2
CDR3 DNA: TGTGCCTATACGACAGGGTGGGAGCCCCAGCATTTT; CDR3 protein: CAYTTGWEPQHF; D gene: TRBD1; J gene: TRBJ1-5; clone size: NA; V gene: TRBV30
CDR3 DNA: TGTGCCACCAGCAGAGACCCCGGGCAGACTGAAAAACTGTTTTTT; CDR3 protein: CATSRDPGQTEKLFF; D gene: NA; J gene: TRBJ1-4; clone size: NA; V gene: TRBV15
CDR3 DNA: TGTGCCAGCAGCCTGGGACAGGGGAAAGGATCACCCCTCCACTTT; CDR3 protein: CASSLGQGKGSPLHF; D gene: TRBD1; J gene: TRBJ1-6; clone size: NA; V gene: TRBV7-8
CDR3 DNA: TGTGCCAGACAGACAGGGAACACTGAAGCTTTCTTT; CDR3 protein: CARQTGNTEAFF; D gene: NA; J gene: TRBJ1-1; clone size: NA; V gene: TRBV2
CDR3 DNA: TGTGCCAGCATCGACGAGAAGGACAGGGCCAGGAACACTGAAGCTTTCTTT; CDR3 protein: CASIDEKDRARNTEAFF; D gene: TRBD1; J gene: TRBJ1-1; clone size: once; V gene: TRBV28
CDR3 DNA: TGTGCCAGCAGTCCCGAAGGACAGGCTAACTATGGCTACACCTTC; CDR3 protein: CASSPEGQANYGYTF; D gene: TRBD1; J gene: TRBJ1-2; clone size: NA; V gene: TRBV27
CDR3 DNA: TGTGCCACCAGTGACCTGGGGGGATTCAATGAGCAGTTCTTC; CDR3 protein: CATSDLGGFNEQFF; D gene: NA; J gene: TRBJ2-1; clone size: NA; V gene: TRBV24-1
CDR3 DNA: TGTGCCAGCAGCGCGACAGGGACGGCCGGGGAGCTGTTTTTT; CDR3 protein: CASSATGTAGELFF; D gene: TRBD1; J gene: TRBJ2-2; clone size: NA; V gene: TRBV5-4
CDR3 DNA: TGTGCCAGCAGCTTGGGTCGGGGATCGAATGAGCAGTTCTTC; CDR3 protein: CASSLGRGSNEQFF; D gene: NA; J gene: TRBJ2-1; clone size: NA; V gene: TRBV11-3
CDR3 DNA: TGTGCCAGCAGCGTAGACGGGGCGGGTTTCAATGAGCAGTTCTTC; CDR3 protein: CASSVDGAGFNEQFF; D gene: NA; J gene: TRBJ2-1; clone size: NA; V gene: TRBV9
CDR3 DNA: TGTGCCAGCAGTAACACCCGGGCAAGGGAGCTGTTTTTT; CDR3 protein: CASSNTRARELFF; D gene: NA; J gene: TRBJ2-2; clone size: NA; V gene: TRBV27
CDR3 DNA: TGTGCCATCAGTGCCCAGGGGGCGCAAAATGGCTACACCTTC; CDR3 protein: CAISAQGAQNGYTF; D gene: TRBD1; J gene: TRBJ1-2; clone size: once; V gene: TRBV10-3
CDR3 DNA: TGTGCCAGCTCACTACGGACAGGGGGCGGCAATGAGCAGTTCTTC; CDR3 protein: CASSLRTGGGNEQFF; D gene: TRBD1; J gene: TRBJ2-1; clone size: NA; V gene: TRBV18
CDR3 DNA: TGTGCCAGCAGTGTTCAGGGGTATCAGCCCCAGCATTTT; CDR3 protein: CASSVQGYQPQHF; D gene: NA; J gene: TRBJ1-5; clone size: NA; V gene: TRBV2
CDR3 DNA: TGTGCCAGCAGCACTCGGGCGGGAGCGGGGACCGGGGAGCTGTTTTTT; CDR3 protein: CASSTRAGAGTGELFF; D gene: TRBD2; J gene: TRBJ2-2; clone size: NA; V gene: TRBV11-2
CDR3 DNA: TGTGCCAGCAGCTTAGAACGATACTCTGGAAACACCATATATTTT; CDR3 protein: CASSLERYSGNTIYF; D gene: NA; J gene: TRBJ1-3; clone size: NA; V gene: TRBV11-2
CDR3 DNA: TGTGCCAGTTACACCCCCGGGATGAACACTGAAGCTTTCTTT; CDR3 protein: CASYTPGMNTEAFF; D gene: NA; J gene: TRBJ1-1; clone size: few; V gene: TRBV7-2
CDR3 DNA: TGTGCCAGCAGCGCAGCGTCCCCTAGCGGTCAAGAGACCCAGTACTTC; CDR3 protein: CASSAASPSGQETQYF; D gene: TRBD2; J gene: TRBJ2-5; clone size: NA; V gene: TRBV9
CDR3 DNA: TGTGCCAGCAGCTTACAGGGGGCGGAGGGCTACACCTTC; CDR3 protein: CASSLQGAEGYTF; D gene: TRBD1; J gene: TRBJ1-2; clone size: NA; V gene: TRBV7-9
CDR3 DNA: TGCGCCAGCAGCTCCGGGGGGGGCCCCTATGGCTACACCTTC; CDR3 protein: CASSSGGGPYGYTF; D gene: NA; J gene: TRBJ1-2; clone size: NA; V gene: TRBV5-1
CDR3 DNA: TGTGCCAGCAGTTCGGCCGGGACAGGACGGGTCGAGCAGTACTTC; CDR3 protein: CASSSAGTGRVEQYF; D gene: TRBD1; J gene: TRBJ2-7; clone size: NA; V gene: TRBV6-5
CDR3 DNA: TGTGCCAGCAGCGTCGGTGTCTCTGGAAACACCATATATTTT; CDR3 protein: CASSVGVSGNTIYF; D gene: NA; J gene: TRBJ1-3; clone size: NA; V gene: TRBV9
CDR3 DNA: TGTGCCAGCAGCCGCCGCCCAGGTAGCGGGAGGGCCGAGGATACGCAGTATTTT; CDR3 protein: CASSRRPGSGRAEDTQYF; D gene: TRBD2; J gene: TRBJ2-3; clone size: NA; V gene: TRBV7-2
CDR3 DNA: TGTGCCAGCAGCTCGGGGTACACGGGTTGGGATACGCAGTATTTT; CDR3 protein: CASSSGYTGWDTQYF; D gene: NA; J gene: TRBJ2-3; clone size: NA; V gene: TRBV5-5
CDR3 DNA: TGTGCCAGCTCACTAAAACGCGGGACTATCAATCAGCCCCAGCATTTT; CDR3 protein: CASSLKRGTINQPQHF; D gene: NA; J gene: TRBJ1-5; clone size: NA; V gene: TRBV18
CDR3 DNA: TGTGCCAGCAGCCTGAGGGTCGACTATGGCTACACCTTC; CDR3 protein: CASSLRVDYGYTF; D gene: NA; J gene: TRBJ1-2; clone size: NA; V gene: TRBV7-8
CDR3 DNA: TGTGCCAGCAGCCAAACAGGGGGTAATTCACCCCTCCACTTT; CDR3 protein: CASSQTGGNSPLHF; D gene: TRBD1; J gene: TRBJ1-6; clone size: few; V gene: TRBV14
CDR3 DNA: TGCGCCAGCAGCATTAACAGGGGAAGTGGCGAAAAACTGTTTTTT; CDR3 protein: CASSINRGSGEKLFF; D gene: TRBD1; J gene: TRBJ1-4; clone size: NA; V gene: TRBV5-1
CDR3 DNA: TGTGCCAGCAGCGGATACAAGGACAGGGACTACAATGAGCAGTTCTTC; CDR3 protein: CASSGYKDRDYNEQFF; D gene: TRBD1; J gene: TRBJ2-1; clone size: few; V gene: TRBV11-2
CDR3 DNA: TGTGCCAGCAGCCTGGGGACTAGCGGGAGGAATGAGCAGTTCTTC; CDR3 protein: CASSLGTSGRNEQFF; D gene: TRBD2; J gene: TRBJ2-1; clone size: once; V gene: TRBV3-1/TRBV3-2
CDR3 DNA: TGTGCCAGCAGCGGTCGGACAGAGAACACTGAAGCTTTCTTT; CDR3 protein: CASSGRTENTEAFF; D gene: NA; J gene: TRBJ1-1; clone size: NA; V gene: TRBV5-5